This TCR beta chain was sequenced for a study of beta chain features in type 1 diabetes. This clone was detected only a few times. Deletions cut 1 base from V and 6 bases from J, with 10 bases between. The CDR3 sequence is 13 residues long. Germline V lookup: CDR1 LGHNA, CDR2 YNFKEQ. Of the isolated RNA, all was reverse transcribed, and so the sequenced material was expressed TCRB transcripts. This table comes from immunoSEQ multiplex PCR, and its TCRdb copy is limited to in-frame clones, with some not included. Here the sample spans about 400,000 clones, roughly an eighth being singletons. The sample was naive CD4+ T cells from blood. The TCR was taken from a man between 18 and 29 years old in good health. The rearrangement links TRBV4-2 to TRBJ2-7, with D maybe TRBD1 (6 bases). The CDR3 DNA reads as TGTGCCAGCAGCCAAGCCTACAGGGTCGAGCAGTACTTC. This gives the protein CASSQAYRVEQYF.